Following are 11 T cell receptor beta chains from one sample sequenced in a study of blood T cell repertoires in COVID-19. Here immunoSEQ multiplex PCR was the method, and the copy in TCRdb shows in-frame clones only, minus some. The sample includes about 53,000 clones, approximately 90% of them seen just once. The sequenced material came from peripheral blood. Receptor source: a man aged 50 to 59 with acute or convalescent COVID-19.

CDR3 in amino acids: CASGGGRGATQYF. CDR3 DNA: TGTGCCAGCGGGGGCGGGAGAGGGGCGACCCAGTACTTC. J is TRBJ2-5 and V is TRBV2, with D possibly being TRBD2 (7 bases). Germline V gene sequence: CDR1 SNHLY, CDR2 FYNNEI. The CDR3 has 13 amino acids. V lost 8 bases to trimming and J lost 7 bases, with 17 bases between them.

The chain employs TRBV10-1 and TRBJ2-5; D ambiguous. The CDR3 loop spans 14 amino acids. Trimming cost V 0 bases and J 2 bases, with 7 bases left between them. Germline-derived CDR1 and CDR2 are WNHNN and SYGVQD (reference sequence). CDR3 sequence reads: CASSESNGQETQYF. The CDR3 bases are TGCGCCAGCAGTGAGTCTAACGGGCAAGAGACCCAGTACTTC.

This rearrangement joins TRBV3-1 (or the pseudogene TRBV3-2) to TRBJ1-6, with unresolved D. Between the trimmed V and J ends, which lost 1 base and 9 bases, there was a span of 13 bases. The CDR3 sequence is 15 residues long. CDR1 is LGHDT and CDR2 is YNNKEL in the germline V gene (reference sequence). The chain's CDR3 is CASSQVFQRRSPLHF. The CDR3 DNA sequence: TGTGCCAGCAGCCAAGTTTTCCAGCGGCGTTCACCCCTCCACTTT.

V and J are TRBV28 and TRBJ2-5; 9 positions agree with TRBD1. V lost 6 bases to trimming and J lost 5 bases; unmatched junction nucleotides: 7. This CDR3 spans 14 amino acids. CDR1 is MDHEN, CDR2 SYDVKM, per germline. As DNA, the CDR3 is TGTGCCAGCAGACAACAGGGGGCTGGGGAGACCCAGTACTTC. It is translated as CASRQQGAGETQYF.

The genes are TRBV12-5 and TRBJ1-5, with D unresolved. Germline CDR1 is LGHNT and CDR2 is FRNRAP. This CDR3 is built from 12 residues. Trimming left V 5 bases short and J 8 bases short, with 10 bases between. CDR3 sequence: CASGPPSEPQHF. CDR3 nucleotide sequence: TGTGCTAGTGGTCCGCCTTCGGAGCCCCAGCATTTT. Full variable domain (missing parts from reference TRBV12-5 and TRBJ1-5): DARVTQTPRHKVTEMGQEVTMRCQPILGHNTVFWYRQTMMQGLELLAYFRNRAPLDDSGMPKDRFSAEMPDATLATLKIQPSEPRDSAVYFCASGPPSEPQHFGDGTRLSIL.

V and J are TRBV13 and TRBJ2-7, with 9 bases matching TRBD1. V shed 5 bases and J 4 bases; nucleotides not matched to a gene: 6. Germline V gene data show CDR1 as PRHDT and CDR2 as FYEKMQ (reference sequence). The CDR3 is made up of 14 amino acids. In nucleotides, the CDR3 is TGTGCCAGCAGCATAGAGGGACAGGGTTACGAGCAGTACTTC. Translating gives CASSIEGQGYEQYF.

V gene TRBV15 combines with J gene TRBJ2-3; D possibly corresponds to TRBD1 (7 bases). The CDR3 consists of 14 residues. CDR1 is LNHNV, CDR2 YYDKDF, per germline (reference sequence). V lost 10 bases and J 1 base, leaving 15 bases between the germline ends. This CDR3 reads CAIMWRGRTDTQYF. In DNA form, the CDR3 reads TGTGCCATTATGTGGAGGGGGCGCACAGATACGCAGTATTTT.

The J gene is TRBJ1-4, the V gene TRBV11-2; 9 bases fit TRBD1. Germline CDR1 and CDR2: SGHAT and FQNNGV. Losses at the gene ends were 1 base for V and 8 bases for J; bases not matched to a gene: 5. CDR3 length equals 15 residues. Here the CDR3 DNA reads TGTGCCAGCAGCTTAGGGGGACAGGGTTCCGAAAAACTGTTTTTT. Encoded protein: CASSLGGQGSEKLFF. Supplemented by reference TRBV11-2 and TRBJ1-4, the full variable domain reads EAGVAQSPRYKIIEKRQSVAFWCNPISGHATLYWYQQILGQGPKLLIQFQNNGVVDDSQLPKDRFSAERLKGVDSTLKIQPAKLEDSAVYLCASSLGGQGSEKLFFGSGTQLSVL.

This clone was detected once. The CDR3 reads CASSWGSSGGNEQFF. The CDR3 nucleotides read TGTGCCAGCAGCTGGGGGTCCTCGGGAGGAAATGAGCAGTTCTTC. V usage is TRBV6-5 and J usage is TRBJ2-1, with TRBD2 matching 7 bases. V gave up 6 bases and J gave up 7 bases; unmatched junction bases: 12. Germline V CDR1 and CDR2: MNHEY, SVGAGI. This CDR3 comprises 15 residues.

The rearrangement uses TRBV7-6 and TRBJ2-1; 8 nucleotides match TRBD2. Trimming took 1 base from V and 10 from J; bases not matched to a gene: 3. The V gene's germline CDR1 is SGHVS and CDR2 FNYEAQ. The CDR3 is 13 amino acids. The chain's CDR3 is CASSLVLAEEQFF. CDR3 sequence (DNA): TGTGCCAGCAGCTTAGTACTAGCGGAGGAGCAGTTCTTC.

The J gene is TRBJ2-7, the V gene TRBV9; 7 nucleotides match TRBD2. This CDR3 comprises 14 residues. Unmatched junction bases numbered 4, after V lost 0 bases and J lost 4 bases. The germline gives CDR1 SGDLS, CDR2 YYNGEE. DNA for the CDR3: TGTGCCAGCAGCGTAGGGGTCGGGGGGTACGAGCAGTACTTC. This translates into CASSVGVGGYEQYF.